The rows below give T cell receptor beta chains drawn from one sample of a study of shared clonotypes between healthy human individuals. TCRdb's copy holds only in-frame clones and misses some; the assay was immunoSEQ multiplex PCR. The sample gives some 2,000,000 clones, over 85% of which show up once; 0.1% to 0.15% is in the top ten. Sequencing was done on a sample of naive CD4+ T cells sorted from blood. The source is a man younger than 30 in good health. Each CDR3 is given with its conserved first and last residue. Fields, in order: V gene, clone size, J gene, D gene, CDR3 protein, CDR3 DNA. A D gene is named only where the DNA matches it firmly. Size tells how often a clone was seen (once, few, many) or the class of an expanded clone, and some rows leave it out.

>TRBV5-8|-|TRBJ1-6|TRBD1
CASSPFRDSASPLHF
TGTGCCAGCAGCCCATTCCGGGACAGCGCGTCACCCCTCCACTTT
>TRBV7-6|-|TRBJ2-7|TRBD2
CASSKGLAEAYEQYF
TGTGCCAGCAGCAAAGGACTAGCGGAAGCCTACGAGCAGTACTTC
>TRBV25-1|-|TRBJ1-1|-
CASTRGEGPWDTEAFF
TGTGCCAGCACCCGAGGGGAGGGCCCTTGGGACACTGAAGCTTTCTTT
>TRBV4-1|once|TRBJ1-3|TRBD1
CASSQLQGANRNTIYF
TGCGCCAGCAGCCAGCTACAGGGGGCGAACCGAAACACCATATATTTT
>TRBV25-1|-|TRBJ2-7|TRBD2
CASKLAGRSYEQYF
TGTGCCAGCAAGCTAGCGGGGCGTTCCTACGAGCAGTACTTC
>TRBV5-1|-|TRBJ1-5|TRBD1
CASSLGQGGGNQPQHF
TGCGCCAGCAGCTTGGGACAGGGCGGAGGCAATCAGCCCCAGCATTTT
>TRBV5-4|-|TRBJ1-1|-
CASSLAVVTGNTEAFF
TGTGCCAGCAGCTTGGCCGTTGTGACAGGGAACACTGAAGCTTTCTTT
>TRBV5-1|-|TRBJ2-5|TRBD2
CASSGNRWEGETQYF
TGCGCCAGCAGCGGAAACAGGTGGGAGGGGGAGACCCAGTACTTC
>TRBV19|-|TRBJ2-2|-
CASSLQANTGELFF
TGTGCCAGTAGTTTACAGGCAAACACCGGGGAGCTGTTTTTT
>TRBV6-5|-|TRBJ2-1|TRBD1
CASSRGQHEYNEQFF
TGTGCCAGCAGCCGGGGACAGCATGAATACAATGAGCAGTTCTTC
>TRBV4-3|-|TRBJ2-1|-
CASSQEPWSGNEQFF
TGCGCCAGCAGCCAAGAGCCCTGGTCAGGGAATGAGCAGTTCTTC
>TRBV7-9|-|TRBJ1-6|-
CASSGSGNSPLHF
TGTGCCAGCAGCGGAAGTGGGAATTCACCCCTCCACTTT
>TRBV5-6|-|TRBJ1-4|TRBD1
CASSLTGTVNEKLFF
TGTGCCAGCAGTCTTACCGGGACAGTTAATGAAAAACTGTTTTTT
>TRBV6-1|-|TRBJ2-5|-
CASSEVGQGARETKYF
-
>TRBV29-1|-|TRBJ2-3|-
CSVLRDLGTDTQYF
TGCAGCGTACTCCGGGACCTGGGCACAGATACGCAGTATTTT
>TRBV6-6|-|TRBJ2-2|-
CASSYPAANTGELFF
TGTGCCAGCAGTTACCCAGCGGCGAACACCGGGGAGCTGTTTTTT
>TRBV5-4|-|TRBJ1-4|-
CASSPGGLEATNEKLFF
TGTGCCAGCAGCCCGGGGGGGTTGGAAGCAACTAATGAAAAACTGTTTTTT
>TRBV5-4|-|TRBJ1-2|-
CASSRPQESGYTF
TGTGCCAGCAGCCGGCCCCAGGAGTCGGGCTACACCTTC
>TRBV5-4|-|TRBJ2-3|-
CASSFYRPGTSTDTQYF
TGTGCCAGCAGCTTCTATCGTCCAGGGACTAGCACAGATACGCAGTATTTT
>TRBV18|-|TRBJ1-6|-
CASSAGATSPLHF
TGTGCCAGCTCAGCAGGGGCGACTTCACCCCTCCACTTT
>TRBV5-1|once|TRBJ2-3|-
CASSLEADTQYF
TGCGCCAGCAGCTTAGAAGCGGATACGCAGTATTTT
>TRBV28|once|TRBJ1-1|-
CAGRDTQNTEAFF
TGTGCCGGACGGGACACTCAGAACACTGAAGCTTTCTTT
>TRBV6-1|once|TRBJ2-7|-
CASSPSTGGTYEQYF
TGTGCCAGCAGCCCCTCGACAGGTGGGACCTACGAGCAGTACTTC
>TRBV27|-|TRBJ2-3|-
CASSLYGTMADTQYF
TGTGCCAGCAGTTTATATGGGACGATGGCAGATACGCAGTATTTT
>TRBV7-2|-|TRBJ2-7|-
CASSLPSDRPYEQYF
TGTGCCAGCAGCTTACCGTCCGACAGGCCCTACGAGCAGTACTTC
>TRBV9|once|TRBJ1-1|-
CASSVGGLGPWNTEAFF
TGTGCCAGCAGCGTAGGAGGTCTCGGGCCTTGGAACACTGAAGCTTTCTTT
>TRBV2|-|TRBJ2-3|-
CASSLGDTQYF
TGTGCCAGCAGTCTCGGGGATACGCAGTATTTT
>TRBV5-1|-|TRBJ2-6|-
CASSLKASGANVLTF
TGCGCCAGCAGCTTGAAGGCCTCTGGGGCCAACGTCCTGACTTTC
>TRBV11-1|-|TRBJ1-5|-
CASSLGQSGNQPQHF
TGTGCCAGCAGCTTGGGACAATCAGGAAATCAGCCCCAGCATTTT
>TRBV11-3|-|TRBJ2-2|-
CASSLGRFGDTGELFF
TGTGCCAGCAGCTTAGGGAGGTTCGGAGACACCGGGGAGCTGTTTTTT
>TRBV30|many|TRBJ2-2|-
CAWSVGAGVYTGELFF
TGTGCCTGGAGTGTAGGGGCAGGAGTATACACCGGGGAGCTGTTTTTT
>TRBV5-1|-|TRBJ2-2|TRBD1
CASSLGSTGYGGELFF
TGCGCCAGCAGCTTGGGCTCGACAGGGTACGGCGGGGAGCTGTTTTTT
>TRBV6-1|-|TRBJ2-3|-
CASTPRQTDTQYF
TGTGCCAGCACCCCTCGGCAAACAGATACGCAGTATTTT
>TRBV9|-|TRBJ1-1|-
CASSAQSGGNTEAFF
TGTGCCAGCAGCGCCCAGTCCGGGGGGAACACTGAAGCTTTCTTT
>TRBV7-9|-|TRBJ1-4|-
CASSSSSPRHEKLFF
TGTGCCAGCAGCTCATCAAGCCCCAGACATGAAAAACTGTTTTTT
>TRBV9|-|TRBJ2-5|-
CASSSAGATQYF
TGTGCCAGCAGCTCCGCGGGGGCGACCCAGTACTTC
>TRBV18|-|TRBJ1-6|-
CASSPTDGLAISPLHF
TGTGCCAGCTCACCCACGGACGGGCTGGCTATTTCACCCCTCCACTTT
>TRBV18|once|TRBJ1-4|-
CASSPRGADEKLFF
TGTGCCAGCTCACCGAGGGGGGCAGATGAAAAACTGTTTTTT
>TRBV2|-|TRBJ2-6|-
CASSQQNSGANVLTF
TGTGCCAGCAGCCAACAGAACTCTGGGGCCAACGTCCTGACTTTC
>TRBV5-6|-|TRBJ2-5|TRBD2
CASSLQLAGETQYF
TGTGCCAGCAGCTTGCAACTAGCGGGGGAGACCCAGTACTTC
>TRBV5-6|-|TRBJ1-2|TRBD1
CASSRDRGVGSRGYTF
TGTGCCAGCAGCCGGGACAGGGGAGTAGGGAGTCGCGGCTACACCTTC
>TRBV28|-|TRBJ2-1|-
CASHRGGSYNEQFF
TGTGCCAGCCACAGGGGGGGGTCCTACAATGAGCAGTTCTTC
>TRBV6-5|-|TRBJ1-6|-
CASSYYRVLNSPLHF
TGTGCCAGCAGTTATTATAGGGTGTTAAATTCACCCCTCCACTTT
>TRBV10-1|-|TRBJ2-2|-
CASSDGGANTGELFF
TGCGCCAGCAGTGATGGAGGGGCGAACACCGGGGAGCTGTTTTTT
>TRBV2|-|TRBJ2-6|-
CARRSSGANVLTF
TGTGCCCGCCGGTCCTCTGGGGCCAACGTCCTGACTTTC
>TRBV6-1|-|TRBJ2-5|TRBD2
CASSEGWSGRALAGETQYF
TGTGCCAGCAGTGAGGGTTGGAGCGGGAGGGCCTTGGCAGGAGAGACCCAGTACTTC
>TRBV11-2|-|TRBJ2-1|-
CASSLGVNYGSYNEQFF
TGTGCCAGCAGCTTAGGGGTTAACTATGGTAGCTACAATGAGCAGTTCTTC
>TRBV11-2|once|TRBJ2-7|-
CASSPGQLGFFEQYF
TGTGCCAGCAGCCCCGGACAGTTAGGGTTTTTCGAGCAGTACTTC
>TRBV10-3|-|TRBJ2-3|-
CAISDVGERTDTQYF
TGTGCCATCAGTGATGTGGGGGAAAGGACAGATACGCAGTATTTT
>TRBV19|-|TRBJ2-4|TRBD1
CATAGTAANIQYF
TGTGCCACCGCCGGGACAGCGGCGAACATTCAGTACTTC
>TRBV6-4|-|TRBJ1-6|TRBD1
CASRGQTNSPLHF
TGTGCCAGCAGGGGACAGACAAATTCACCCCTCCACTTT
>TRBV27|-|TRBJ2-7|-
CASRAYGSRYEQYF
TGTGCCAGCAGAGCCTACGGGAGCCGCTACGAGCAGTACTTC
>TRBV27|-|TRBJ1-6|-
CASSTGRYNSPLHF
TGTGCCAGCAGTACGGGAAGGTATAATTCACCCCTCCACTTT
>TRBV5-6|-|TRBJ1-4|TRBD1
CASSTGTDEKLFF
TGTGCCAGCAGCACCGGGACAGATGAAAAACTGTTTTTT
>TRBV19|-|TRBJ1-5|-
CASTDLRGQPQHF
TGTGCCAGTACGGATCTGCGAGGACAGCCCCAGCATTTT